The clone carrying this T cell receptor beta chain came up a few times. The donors were part of the roughly 120-subject validation cohort, which stood apart from the roughly 700-subject first cohort. Measured with immunoSEQ multiplex PCR; TCRdb has only the in-frame clones, and not every one. Found here are roughly 150,000 clones, approximately 81% of them singletons; the top ten hold more than 8.5%. This specimen belongs to a study of cytomegalovirus exposure and HLA in healthy donors. The CDR3 consists of 15 residues. Germline CDR1 is PRHDT and CDR2 is FYEKMQ (reference sequence). Trimming at V came to 3 bases and at J to 6 bases, leaving 9 bases not matched to a gene.

This chain joins TRBV13 and TRBJ1-1, with 8 positions matching TRBD1. Material for sequencing was PBMCs. The receptor comes from a man under 40 in good health and CMV-seropositive. CDR3 amino acids: CASSFRIQGAAEAFF. The DNA of the CDR3 is TGTGCCAGCAGCTTTCGCATCCAGGGGGCCGCTGAAGCTTTCTTT.